One sample yielded the 21 T cell receptor beta chains listed below, sequenced in a study of control samples from healthy donors and cancer patients. Assay: immunoSEQ multiplex PCR; the TCRdb copy retains only in-frame clones and omits some. In the table there are 130,000 or so clones, roughly 89% of which are singletons. Sequencing used PBMCs. These receptors all stem from a man aged 45-65 years with head and neck cancer.

The rearrangement uses TRBV15 and TRBJ2-3; 12 nucleotides line up with TRBD1. Germline values: CDR1 LNHNV, CDR2 YYDKDF (reference sequence). The CDR3 sequence is 15 residues long. The V segment lost 5 bases and the J segment 4 bases; nucleotides outside the gene matches: 4. Written as DNA, the CDR3 is TGTGCCACCAGCGGCGGGACAGGGGGCTCAGATACGCAGTATTTT. Translating it yields CATSGGTGGSDTQYF.

The V call is TRBV10-3, the J call TRBJ2-1, with a tentative D call TRBD2 (6 bases). This CDR3 comprises 15 residues. V lost 6 bases to trimming and J lost 3 bases, with 15 bases between them. In germline, CDR1 is ENHRY, CDR2 SYGVKD. The CDR3 DNA is TGTGCCATCAGCGGGACTGACCGTCGCTACAATGAGCAGTTCTTC. Translated, it gives CAISGTDRRYNEQFF.

V is TRBV10-3 and J is TRBJ2-1; 9 bases align to TRBD1. V was pared by 2 bases and J by 7 bases, with 12 bases of the junction left unmatched. This CDR3 region has 17 residues. CDR1 and CDR2 (germline): ENHRY, SYGVKD. CDR3 sequence reads: CAISEPPGTGRGNEQFF. In nucleotides, the CDR3 is TGTGCCATCAGTGAGCCCCCCGGGACAGGGAGAGGGAATGAGCAGTTCTTC.

This chain joins TRBV25-1 and TRBJ2-5; 8 bases are shared with TRBD1. V was clipped by 7 bases and J by 1 base; unmatched bases: 8. Germline assignment: CDR1 MGHDK and CDR2 SYGVNS. This CDR3 contains 15 residues. The CDR3, as DNA: TGTGCCAGCAACCTCCAGGGGGCAGGCCAAGAGACCCAGTACTTC. Translating gives CASNLQGAGQETQYF.

The chain couples TRBV28 to TRBJ2-3; perhaps TRBD2 as D (5 bases). This CDR3 has 15 residues. Germline loops: CDR1 MDHEN, CDR2 SYDVKM. With 3 bases removed from V and 1 base from J, the gap between germline ends came to 11 bases. Written as DNA, the CDR3 is TGTGCCAGCAGTTTTGCCGGGCGGGGCACAGATACGCAGTATTTT. Translation gives CASSFAGRGTDTQYF.

The chain employs TRBV5-1 and TRBJ2-3; a possible D gene is TRBD1 (6 bases). V was trimmed by 0 bases and J by 1 base, leaving 9 bases between them. The CDR3 consists of 15 residues. Looked up from germline, CDR1 is SGHRS and CDR2 is YFSETQ. The CDR3 region has the DNA TGCGCCAGCAGCTTGGAACAGGGCGGCACAGATACGCAGTATTTT. This encodes CASSLEQGGTDTQYF.

This clone was detected once. The chain couples TRBV7-9 to TRBJ2-1; 8 bases map to TRBD1. The length of the CDR3 is 13 residues. V was clipped by 5 bases and J by 6 bases; unmatched bases: 3. Germline V CDR1 and CDR2: SEHNR, FQNEAQ (reference sequence). The CDR3 DNA reads TGTGCCAGCAGCCCGACAGGGGTCAATGAGCAGTTCTTC. Translating it yields CASSPTGVNEQFF.

The DNA for the CDR3 is TGTGCCAGCAGCCCGAAGGGGGGACTGGGAAACACCATATATTTT. Protein: CASSPKGGLGNTIYF. The chain is built from TRBV7-2 and TRBJ1-3; a possible D gene is TRBD1 (6 bases). This CDR3 contains 15 residues. The V end was cut by 5 bases, the J end by 4 bases, with 15 bases between. Germline V gene lookup returns CDR1 SGHTA and CDR2 FQGNSA.

V usage is TRBV7-2 and J usage is TRBJ2-3; weak D call: TRBD1 (5 bases). This CDR3 is built from 14 residues. Germline loops: CDR1 SGHTA, CDR2 FQGNSA. V dropped 1 base and J dropped 5 bases, with 10 bases sitting between them. The CDR3: CASSLGLGQDTQYF. The DNA for the CDR3 is TGTGCCAGCAGCTTAGGGCTAGGACAAGATACGCAGTATTTT. The whole variable domain, filled in from reference TRBV7-2 and TRBJ2-3, reads GAGVSQSPSNKVTEKGKDVELRCDPISGHTALYWYRQSLGQGLEFLIYFQGNSAPDKSGLPSDRFSAERTGGSVSTLTIQRTQQEDSAVYLCASSLGLGQDTQYFGPGTRLTVL.

V usage is TRBV5-4 and J usage is TRBJ1-1, with D tentatively TRBD1 (6 bases). The V gene lost 0 bases and the J gene lost 1 base, with 7 bases spanning the gap. This CDR3 spans 14 amino acids. CDR1 and CDR2 (germline): SGHNT, YYREEE (reference sequence). The CDR3 DNA follows: TGTGCCAGCAGCTTGGCAGGGGAGAACACTGAAGCTTTCTTT. Its translation is CASSLAGENTEAFF.

This chain connects TRBV6-5 to TRBJ2-7; D might be TRBD1 (6 bases). The germline CDR1 and CDR2 sequences are MNHEY and SVGAGI. The CDR3 runs 15 residues. V lost 8 bases and J lost 5, with 22 bases in between. The CDR3 DNA reads TGTGCCAGCGGTCGCGAGCCCCAGGGGAGTCACGAGCAGTACTTC. Translating it yields CASGREPQGSHEQYF.

The rearrangement uses TRBV19 and TRBJ1-2; D not certain. With 3 bases removed from V and 0 bases from J, the gap between germline ends came to 8 bases. CDR1 is LNHDA, CDR2 SQIVND, per germline (reference sequence). The CDR3 is made up of 14 amino acids. The CDR3 reads CASSIHVSNYGYTF. In DNA form, the CDR3 reads TGTGCCAGTAGTATTCACGTCTCTAACTATGGCTACACCTTC.

This clone was detected only a few times. This chain joins TRBV24-1 and TRBJ1-5; 7 bases are shared with TRBD1. V gave up 4 bases and J gave up 4 bases; unmatched junction bases: 0. This CDR3 is 13 amino acids long. The germline V gene has CDR1 KGHDR and CDR2 SFDVKD. The CDR3 spells CATSDRGNQPQHF. CDR3 bases: TGTGCCACCAGTGACAGGGGGAATCAGCCCCAGCATTTT.

This chain links TRBV28 with TRBJ1-2; TRBD1 matches at 10 bases. Germline V gene lookup returns CDR1 MDHEN and CDR2 SYDVKM. The CDR3 has 14 amino acids. V was pared by 6 bases and J by 6 bases, with 7 bases of the junction left unmatched. This chain's CDR3 is CASSSGTGADGYTF. The CDR3 bases are TGTGCCAGCAGCTCCGGGACAGGGGCGGATGGCTACACCTTC.

This chain joins TRBV29-1 and TRBJ2-7; 11 positions match TRBD1. After removal of 5 bases from V and 2 bases from J, the junction contained 11 bases not matched to a gene. The CDR3 totals 16 residues. Germline V gene data show CDR1 as SQVTM and CDR2 as ANQGSEA. Here the CDR3 DNA reads TGCAGCGTTCTGATGTCGGACAGGGGGCGTCCCTACGAGCAGTACTTC. This gives the protein CSVLMSDRGRPYEQYF.

The V gene is TRBV2, the J gene TRBJ2-3, with 8 nucleotides matching TRBD1. In germline, CDR1 is SNHLY, CDR2 FYNNEI. There are 15 residues in the CDR3. Unmatched junction bases numbered 6, after V lost 5 bases and J lost 2 bases. The CDR3 spells CASSPLTGVTDTQYF. CDR3 sequence (DNA): TGTGCCAGCAGTCCACTGACAGGGGTCACAGATACGCAGTATTTT.

V gene TRBV5-5 combines with J gene TRBJ2-5, with D possibly TRBD2 on 6 matching bases. The germline CDR1 and CDR2 sequences are SGHKS and YYEKEE (reference sequence). V was trimmed by 2 bases and J by 5 bases, leaving 13 bases between them. The CDR3 has 14 amino acids. DNA for the CDR3: TGTGCCAGCAGCTTCCTCGAAGGGAGGGAGACCCAGTACTTC. Amino acid sequence: CASSFLEGRETQYF.

J is TRBJ2-7 and V is TRBV19, with unresolved D. Germline V lookup: CDR1 LNHDA, CDR2 SQIVND (reference sequence). Trimming pared 4 bases from V and 4 bases from J, leaving 8 bases between. The CDR3 has 12 amino acids. CDR3 nucleotides: TGTGCCAGTAGTAACAGAAATTACGAGCAGTACTTC. This translates into CASSNRNYEQYF.

J is TRBJ2-2 and V is TRBV18, with D unclear. CDR3 size: 14 residues. Trimming took 3 bases from V and 2 from J, leaving 7 bases between them. Germline loops: CDR1 KGHSH, CDR2 LQKENI. The chain's CDR3 is CASSPLENTGELFF. In DNA form, the CDR3 reads TGTGCCAGCTCACCTCTCGAAAACACCGGGGAGCTGTTTTTT.

This rearrangement joins TRBV11-3 to TRBJ2-1; TRBD2 is a possible D gene (5 bases). This CDR3 spans 15 amino acids. The germline V and J ends were trimmed by 6 bases and 10 bases, with 22 bases remaining between them. Germline V CDR1 and CDR2: SGHNT, YENEEA. This CDR3 is CASSSRTGLGGEQFF. In DNA form, the CDR3 reads TGTGCCAGCAGTTCTCGGACTGGACTTGGTGGCGAGCAGTTCTTC.

J is TRBJ1-5 and V is TRBV6-5, with D uncertain. V dropped 6 bases and J dropped 1 base, with 7 bases sitting between them. The germline V gene has CDR1 MNHEY and CDR2 SVGAGI. There are 13 residues in the CDR3. The CDR3 DNA is TGTGCCAGCAGAGATGGGAGCAATCAGCCCCAGCATTTT. Residues: CASRDGSNQPQHF.